The sequence of this T cell receptor beta chain was determined in a study of graft-versus-host responses after intestinal transplantation. V was cut by 3 bases and J by 8 bases, with 10 bases left in between. CDR3 length: 12 residues. Germline V gives CDR1 SGHVS, CDR2 FQNEAQ. In regard to this clone: The antigen is undetermined.

Notes on the study in general: Researchers found GvH clones in recipient marrow, and some showed up first in ileum or blood.

Measured with immunoSEQ multiplex PCR; TCRdb has only the in-frame clones, and not every one. The repertoire consists of some 92,000 clones, with roughly 89% occurring once and the leading ten covering roughly 0.3%. The sequence was collected from a human donor who received an intestinal transplant. This chain links TRBV7-8 with TRBJ2-5; no clear D. Material: unstimulated CD4+ T cells sorted from spleen or lymph node cells, obtained before intestinal transplant. In DNA, the CDR3 is TGTGCCAGCAGCTTTAGTCAAAGTACCCAGTACTTC. Encoded protein: CASSFSQSTQYF.